The clone carrying this T cell receptor (beta chain) has more than one count but fewer than ten. Antigen: not known. The sample holds other DNA sequences that translate to the same CDR3. The repertoire was sequenced with immunoSEQ multiplex PCR; TCRdb's copy has only in-frame clones and lacks some. The table has about 50,000 clones, over 75% seen once. This sample was taken from a study of glioma-infiltrating T cells after dendritic cell vaccination. Study-level background: The vaccine used monocyte-derived dendritic cells pulsed overnight with autologous tumor lysate.

Germline CDR1 SGDLS, CDR2 YYNGEE. The CDR3 runs to 12 residues. Trimming left V 2 bases short and J 6 bases short, with 7 bases between. Overall study findings and caveats: Few patients contributed both blood and tumor specimens.

Documented time point: after dendritic cell vaccination, including at tumor progression/relapse. Patients had residual fresh-frozen tumor tissue and more than two years of survival data. This clonotype was obtained from a human donor with glioblastoma. The chain employs TRBV9 and TRBJ2-3; maybe TRBD1 (6 bases). The sample here was blood, taken after dendritic cell vaccination. CDR3: CASSVRGDTQYF. The CDR3 DNA follows: TGTGCCAGCAGCGTGAGGGGGGATACGCAGTATTTT. Drawing the rest from reference TRBV9 and TRBJ2-3, the complete variable domain is DSGVTQTPKHLITATGQRVTLRCSPRSGDLSVYWYQQSLDQGLQFLIQYYNGEERAKGNILERFSAQQFPDLHSELNLSSLELGDSALYFCASSVRGDTQYFGPGTRLTVL.